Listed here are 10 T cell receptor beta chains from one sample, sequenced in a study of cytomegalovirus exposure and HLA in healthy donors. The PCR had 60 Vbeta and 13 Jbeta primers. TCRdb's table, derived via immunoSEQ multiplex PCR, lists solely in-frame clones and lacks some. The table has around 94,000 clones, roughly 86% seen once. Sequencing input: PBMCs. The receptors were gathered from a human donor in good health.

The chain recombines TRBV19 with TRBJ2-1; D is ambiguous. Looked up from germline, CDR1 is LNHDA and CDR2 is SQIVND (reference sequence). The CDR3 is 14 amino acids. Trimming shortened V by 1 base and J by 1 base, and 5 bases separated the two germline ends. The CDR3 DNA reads TGTGCCAGTAGTATAGCGGGTTCCTACAATGAGCAGTTCTTC. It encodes CASSIAGSYNEQFF.

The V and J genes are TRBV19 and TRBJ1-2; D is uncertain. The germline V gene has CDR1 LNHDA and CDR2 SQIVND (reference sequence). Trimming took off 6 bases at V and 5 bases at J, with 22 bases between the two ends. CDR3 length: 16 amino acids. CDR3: CASRILAGGNGYGYTF. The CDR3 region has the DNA TGTGCCAGTAGGATACTGGCGGGAGGGAACGGATATGGCTACACCTTC. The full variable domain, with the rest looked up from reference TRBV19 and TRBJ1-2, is DGGITQSPKYLFRKEGQNVTLSCEQNLNHDAMYWYRQDPGQGLRLIYYSQIVNDFQKGDIAEGYSVSREKKESFPLTVTSAQKNPTAFYLCASRILAGGNGYGYTFGSGTRLTVV.

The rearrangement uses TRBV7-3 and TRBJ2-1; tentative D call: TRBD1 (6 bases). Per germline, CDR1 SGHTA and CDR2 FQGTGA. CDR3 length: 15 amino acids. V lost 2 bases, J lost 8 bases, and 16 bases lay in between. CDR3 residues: CASSLLHRVQDEQFF. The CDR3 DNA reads TGTGCCAGCAGCTTACTACACAGGGTGCAGGATGAGCAGTTCTTC.

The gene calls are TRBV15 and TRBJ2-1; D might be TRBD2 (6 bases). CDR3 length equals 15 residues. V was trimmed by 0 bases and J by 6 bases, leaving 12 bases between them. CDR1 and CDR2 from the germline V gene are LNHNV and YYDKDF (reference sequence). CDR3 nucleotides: TGTGCCACCAGCAGAGATTTTATCGGGGGCAATGAGCAGTTCTTC. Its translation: CATSRDFIGGNEQFF. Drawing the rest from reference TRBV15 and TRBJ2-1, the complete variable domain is DAMVIQNPRYQVTQFGKPVTLSCSQTLNHNVMYWYQQKSSQAPKLLFHYYDKDFNNEADTPDNFQSRRPNTSFCFLDIRSPGLGDTAMYLCATSRDFIGGNEQFFGPGTRLTVL.

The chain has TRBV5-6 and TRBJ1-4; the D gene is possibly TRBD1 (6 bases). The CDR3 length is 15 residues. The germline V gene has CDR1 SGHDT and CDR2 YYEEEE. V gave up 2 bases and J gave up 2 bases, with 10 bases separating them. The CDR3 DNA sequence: TGTGCCAGCAGCTTACGGACAGCGACTAATGAAAAACTGTTTTTT. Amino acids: CASSLRTATNEKLFF.

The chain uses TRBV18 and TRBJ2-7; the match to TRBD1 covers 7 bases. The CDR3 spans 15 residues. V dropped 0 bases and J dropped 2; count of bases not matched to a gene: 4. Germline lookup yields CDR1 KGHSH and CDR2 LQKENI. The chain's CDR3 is CASSPPGTVTYEQYF. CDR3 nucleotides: TGTGCCAGCTCACCACCAGGGACAGTAACCTACGAGCAGTACTTC.

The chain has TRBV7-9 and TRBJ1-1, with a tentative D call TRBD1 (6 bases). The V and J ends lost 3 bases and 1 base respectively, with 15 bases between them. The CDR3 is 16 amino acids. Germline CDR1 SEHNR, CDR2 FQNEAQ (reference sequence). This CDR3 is CASSFSPRDKNTEAFF. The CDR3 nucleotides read TGTGCCAGCAGCTTCTCCCCCCGGGACAAGAACACTGAAGCTTTCTTT. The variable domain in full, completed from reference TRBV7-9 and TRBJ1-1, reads DTGVSQNPRHKITKRGQNVTFRCDPISEHNRLYWYRQTLGQGPEFLTYFQNEAQLEKSRLLSDRFSAERPKGSFSTLEIQRTEQGDSAMYLCASSFSPRDKNTEAFFGQGTRLTVV.

Written as DNA, the CDR3 is TGCAGCGTTGCTTCTAGCGGGAGTCGAGCCAAAAACATTCAGTACTTC. Amino acids: CSVASSGSRAKNIQYF. The chain couples TRBV29-1 to TRBJ2-4, with 10 bases fitting TRBD2. Germline V gene data show CDR1 as SQVTM and CDR2 as ANQGSEA. This CDR3 comprises 16 residues. The V gene end was trimmed by 4 bases and the J gene end by 0 bases; junction bases not matched to a gene: 6.

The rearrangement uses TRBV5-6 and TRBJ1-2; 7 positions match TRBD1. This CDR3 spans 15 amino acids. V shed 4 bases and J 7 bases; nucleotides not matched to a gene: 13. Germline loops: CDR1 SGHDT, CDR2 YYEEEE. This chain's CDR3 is CASSPTPGQRGGYTF. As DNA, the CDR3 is TGTGCCAGCAGCCCTACCCCGGGACAGAGAGGTGGCTACACCTTC.

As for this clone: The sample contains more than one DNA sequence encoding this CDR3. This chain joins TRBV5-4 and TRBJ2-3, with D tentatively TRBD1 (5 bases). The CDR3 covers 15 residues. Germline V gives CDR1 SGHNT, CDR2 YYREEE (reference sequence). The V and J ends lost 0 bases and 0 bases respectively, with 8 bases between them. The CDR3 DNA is TGTGCCAGCAGCTTGGACCAGGGTAGCACAGATACGCAGTATTTT. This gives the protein CASSLDQGSTDTQYF. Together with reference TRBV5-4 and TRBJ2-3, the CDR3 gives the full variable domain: ETGVTQSPTHLIKTRGQQVTLRCSSQSGHNTVSWYQQALGQGPQFIFQYYREEENGRGNFPPRFSGLQFPNYSSELNVNALELDDSALYLCASSLDQGSTDTQYFGPGTRLTVL.